This T cell receptor (beta chain) was documented in a study of blood T cells in healthy people across ages. Trimming stripped 2 bases from V and 2 bases from J, with 16 bases between. CDR3 length: 18 amino acids. Germline V gene sequence: CDR1 KGHSH, CDR2 LQKENI. Then a second PCR, running roughly 6 to 12 cycles, was carried out with a sample-barcoded 5' primer and a J-beta primer mix. TCRdb redid the calling of the 5' RACE reads with MiXCR, one entry per CDR3 protein. The repertoire holds about 1.4 million distinct CDR3 sequences, 59% seen once, with about 6.7% in the top ten. This clonotype has more than one count but fewer than ten. Each donor's blood draw was 7.5 to 10 milliliters of peripheral blood.

The source material was blood. V usage is TRBV18 and J usage is TRBJ2-6; D gene uncertain. This TCR derives from a man younger than 35 in good health. The CDR3 nucleotides read TGTGCCAGCTCACCAGACACTTCGAGCGATCCTGGGGCCAACGTCCTGACTTTC. Amino acid sequence: CASSPDTSSDPGANVLTF.